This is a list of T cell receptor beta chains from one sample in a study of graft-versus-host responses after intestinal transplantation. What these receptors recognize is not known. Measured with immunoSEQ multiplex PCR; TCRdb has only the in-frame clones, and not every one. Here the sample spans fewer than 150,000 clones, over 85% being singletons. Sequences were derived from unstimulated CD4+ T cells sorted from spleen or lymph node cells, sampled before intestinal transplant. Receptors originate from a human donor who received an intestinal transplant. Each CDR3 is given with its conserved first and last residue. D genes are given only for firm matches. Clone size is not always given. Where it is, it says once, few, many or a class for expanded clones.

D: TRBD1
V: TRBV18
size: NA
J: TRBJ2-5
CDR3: CASSQGGGETQYF
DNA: TGTGCCAGCTCACAAGGGGGCGGAGAGACCCAGTACTTC

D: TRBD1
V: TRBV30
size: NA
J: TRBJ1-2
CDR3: CACLGPLQGPGRYGYTF
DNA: TGTGCCTGTTTAGGCCCCCTACAGGGGCCCGGCCGCTATGGCTACACCTTC

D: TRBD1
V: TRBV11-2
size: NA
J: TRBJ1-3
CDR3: CASSLGDRDGNTIYF
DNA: TGTGCCAGCAGCTTAGGGGACAGGGATGGAAACACCATATATTTT

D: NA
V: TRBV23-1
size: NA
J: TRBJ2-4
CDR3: CASSQGPGNIQYF
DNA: TGCGCCAGCAGTCAAGGTCCGGGAAACATTCAGTACTTC

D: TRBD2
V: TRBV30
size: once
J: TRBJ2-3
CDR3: CASPAWDYLTDTQYF
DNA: TGTGCCTCCCCGGCGTGGGACTACCTCACAGATACGCAGTATTTT

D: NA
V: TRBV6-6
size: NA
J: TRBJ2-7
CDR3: CASSKGNLYEQYF
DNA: TGTGCCAGCAGTAAAGGTAACCTCTACGAGCAGTACTTC

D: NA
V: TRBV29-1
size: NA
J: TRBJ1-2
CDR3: CSVGVGQDYGYTF
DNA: TGCAGCGTTGGGGTGGGGCAGGACTATGGCTACACCTTC

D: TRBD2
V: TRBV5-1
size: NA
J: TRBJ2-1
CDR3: CASSLPLAGDYNEQFF
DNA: TGCGCCAGCAGCTTACCACTAGCGGGGGACTACAATGAGCAGTTCTTC

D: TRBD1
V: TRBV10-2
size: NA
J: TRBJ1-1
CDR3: CASSESWTGKNTEAFF
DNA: TGCGCCAGCAGTGAGTCGTGGACAGGAAAGAACACTGAAGCTTTCTTT

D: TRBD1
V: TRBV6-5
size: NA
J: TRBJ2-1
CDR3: CASSYSAGQGGNEQFF
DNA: TGTGCCAGCAGTTACTCGGCGGGACAGGGGGGCAATGAGCAGTTCTTC

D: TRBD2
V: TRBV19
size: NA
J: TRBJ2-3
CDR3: CASSGGADTQYF
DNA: TGTGCCAGTAGCGGGGGGGCAGATACGCAGTATTTT

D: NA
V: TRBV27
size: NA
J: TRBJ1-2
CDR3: CASSLTRDYGYTF
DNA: TGTGCCAGCAGTTTAACCCGGGACTATGGCTACACCTTC

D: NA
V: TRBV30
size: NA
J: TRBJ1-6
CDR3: CAWSPEWRGSSYNSPLHF
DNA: TGTGCCTGGAGTCCTGAGTGGAGGGGGAGCTCCTATAATTCACCCCTCCACTTT

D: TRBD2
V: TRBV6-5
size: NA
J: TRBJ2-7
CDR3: CASRSGGAQYF
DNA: TGTGCCAGCAGGAGCGGGGGGGCGCAGTACTTC

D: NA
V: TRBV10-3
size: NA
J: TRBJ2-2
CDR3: CAIRGGAPNTGELFF
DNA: TGTGCCATCAGAGGGGGGGCCCCGAACACCGGGGAGCTGTTTTTT

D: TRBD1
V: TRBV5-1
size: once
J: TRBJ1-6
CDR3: CASSYSGQDAGNSPLHF
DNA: TGCGCCAGCAGCTACTCCGGACAGGACGCTGGTAATTCACCCCTCCACTTT

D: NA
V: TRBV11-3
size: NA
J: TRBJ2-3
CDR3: CASSYRGGGEDTQYF
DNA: TGTGCCAGCAGCTACCGCGGGGGCGGGGAGGATACGCAGTATTTT

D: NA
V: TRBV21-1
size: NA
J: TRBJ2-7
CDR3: CASSKASRTGDSSYEQYF
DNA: TGTGCCAGCAGCAAAGCTTCCCGGACAGGCGATAGCTCCTACGAGCAGTACTTC

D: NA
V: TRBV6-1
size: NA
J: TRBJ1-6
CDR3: CASSEIPENSPLHF
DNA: TGTGCCAGCAGTGAAATCCCAGAGAATTCACCCCTCCACTTT

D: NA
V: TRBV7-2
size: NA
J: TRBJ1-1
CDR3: CASSLSASLFRTEAFF
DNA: TGTGCCAGCAGCTTATCGGCCAGCCTTTTTAGGACTGAAGCTTTCTTT

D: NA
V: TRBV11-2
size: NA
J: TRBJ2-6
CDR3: CASSPIKTGANVLTF
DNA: TGTGCCAGCAGCCCTATAAAGACTGGGGCCAACGTCCTGACTTTC

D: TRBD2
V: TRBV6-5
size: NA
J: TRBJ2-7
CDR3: CASSEVSREGEQYF
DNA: TGTGCCAGCAGTGAAGTCAGCAGGGAGGGCGAGCAGTACTTC

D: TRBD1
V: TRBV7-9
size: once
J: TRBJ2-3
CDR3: CASSLAGGVADTQYF
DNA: TGTGCCAGCAGCTTAGCAGGGGGCGTCGCAGATACGCAGTATTTT

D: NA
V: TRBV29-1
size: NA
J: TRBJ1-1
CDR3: CSVVRGPNTEAFF
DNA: TGCAGCGTTGTCAGGGGCCCGAACACTGAAGCTTTCTTT

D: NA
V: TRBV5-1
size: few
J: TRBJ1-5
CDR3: CASSLAGGSNQPQHF
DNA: TGCGCCAGCAGCTTGGCCGGGGGCTCCAATCAGCCCCAGCATTTT

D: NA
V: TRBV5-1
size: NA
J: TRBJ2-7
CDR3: CASSLLAVGGTYF
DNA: TGCGCCAGCAGCTTGCTAGCGGTAGGGGGTACGTACTTC

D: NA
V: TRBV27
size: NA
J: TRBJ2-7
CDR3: CASSLDRFGEQYF
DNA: TGTGCCAGCAGCTTGGACAGATTTGGGGAGCAGTACTTC